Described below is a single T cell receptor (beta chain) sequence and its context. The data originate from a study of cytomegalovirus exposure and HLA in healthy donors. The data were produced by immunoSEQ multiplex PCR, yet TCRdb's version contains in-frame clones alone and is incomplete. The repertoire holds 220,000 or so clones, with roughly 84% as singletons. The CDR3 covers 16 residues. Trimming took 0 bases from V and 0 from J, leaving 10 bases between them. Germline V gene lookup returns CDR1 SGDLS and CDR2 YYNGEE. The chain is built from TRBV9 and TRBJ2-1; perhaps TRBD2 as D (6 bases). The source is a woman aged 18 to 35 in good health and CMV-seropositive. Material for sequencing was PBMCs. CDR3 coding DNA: TGTGCCAGCAGCGTAGATGGGGAGGCCTCCTACAATGAGCAGTTCTTC. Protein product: CASSVDGEASYNEQFF.